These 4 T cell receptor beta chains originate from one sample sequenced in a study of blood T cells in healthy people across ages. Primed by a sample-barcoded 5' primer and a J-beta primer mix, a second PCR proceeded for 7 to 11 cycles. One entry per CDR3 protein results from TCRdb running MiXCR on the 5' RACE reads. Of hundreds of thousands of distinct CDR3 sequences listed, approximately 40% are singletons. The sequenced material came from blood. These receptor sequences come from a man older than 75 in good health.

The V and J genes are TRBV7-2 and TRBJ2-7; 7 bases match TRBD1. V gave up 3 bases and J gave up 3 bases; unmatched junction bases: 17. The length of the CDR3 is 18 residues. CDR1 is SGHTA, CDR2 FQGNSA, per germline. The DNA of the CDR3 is TGTGCCAGCAGCTTCCGATCTCCAGGGACAGCTATAAACTACGAGCAGTACTTC. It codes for CASSFRSPGTAINYEQYF.

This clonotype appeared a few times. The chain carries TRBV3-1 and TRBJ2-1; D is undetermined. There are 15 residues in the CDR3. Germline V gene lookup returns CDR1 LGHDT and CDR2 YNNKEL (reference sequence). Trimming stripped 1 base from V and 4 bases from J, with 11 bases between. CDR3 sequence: CASSQGPQAYNEQFF. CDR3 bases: TGTGCCAGCAGCCAAGGACCCCAAGCTTACAATGAGCAGTTCTTC.

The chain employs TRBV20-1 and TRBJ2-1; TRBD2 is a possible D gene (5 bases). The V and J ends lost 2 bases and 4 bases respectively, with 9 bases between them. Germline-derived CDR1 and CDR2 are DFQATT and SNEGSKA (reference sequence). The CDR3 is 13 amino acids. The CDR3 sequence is CSARPGRYNEQFF. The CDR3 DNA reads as TGCAGTGCTAGACCGGGAAGATACAATGAGCAGTTCTTC.

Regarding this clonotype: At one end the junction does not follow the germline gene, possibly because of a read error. The CDR3 DNA sequence: TGTGCCTGCAGCTTAGGGAGGGGGGGCAAATACAATGAGCAGTTCTTC. Amino acids: CACSLGRGGKYNEQFF. The chain has TRBV7-2 and TRBJ2-1, with a tentative D call TRBD2 (7 bases). Germline CDR1 is SGHTA and CDR2 is FQGNSA. The CDR3 loop spans 16 amino acids.